This T cell receptor (beta chain) was identified in a study of T cell repertoires in cytomegalovirus infection (dated by TCRdb to 2018 to 2020). Some background on the complete study: Because public TCR beta signatures pointed to carriage of CMV infection together with the matching HLA type, the HLA type of each donor mattered for the analysis.

The CDR3 starts with the cysteine, ends with the phenylalanine, and has 17 residues. Of the read, only the CDR3 DNA is kept; its 51 bases are in frame from base 1. CDR1 SGHRS and CDR2 YFSETQ were looked up in the germline V gene. Trimming takes 0 bases from V and 6 bases from J, and the germline ends sit 16 bases apart. What the authors observed across the whole study: The ex vivo response was dominated by HLA-C-restricted CMV-specific TCR beta clonotypes, which also provided the single most frequent clonotype in two of eight donors. Carriers of CMV infection plus the relevant HLA type were discriminated by the cumulative frequency of public TCR beta family members in the study cohort and in an independent approximately 340-donor cohort.

About this clonotype itself: The clone's antigen remains unknown. No base qualities exist here, and no much larger clone lies one base off it.

The data were produced on an Illumina HiSeq 1500. Through fastp at Q25 and MiXCR, TCRdb rebuilt clones from the public reads, retaining in-frame beta chains. Rows are combined by CDR3 protein, so each entry shows the most common genes and DNA. Present in this sample are about 530,000 distinct CDR3 sequences, around 27% of which were seen just once. Less than 15% of the sample belongs to the ten largest clones. The source of this sequence is a human donor in good health (CMV status not recorded). Some clones in this sample may be carry-over from other donors' samples. The sequenced sample was PBMCs. The rearrangement joined TRBV5-1 to TRBJ1-6; the D gene is possibly TRBD1, with 5 bases matching. The bases read TGCGCCAGCAGCTTGGCCTCTCGACAGCAACTTAATTCACCCCTCCACTTT. Its amino acids are CASSLASRQQLNSPLHF.